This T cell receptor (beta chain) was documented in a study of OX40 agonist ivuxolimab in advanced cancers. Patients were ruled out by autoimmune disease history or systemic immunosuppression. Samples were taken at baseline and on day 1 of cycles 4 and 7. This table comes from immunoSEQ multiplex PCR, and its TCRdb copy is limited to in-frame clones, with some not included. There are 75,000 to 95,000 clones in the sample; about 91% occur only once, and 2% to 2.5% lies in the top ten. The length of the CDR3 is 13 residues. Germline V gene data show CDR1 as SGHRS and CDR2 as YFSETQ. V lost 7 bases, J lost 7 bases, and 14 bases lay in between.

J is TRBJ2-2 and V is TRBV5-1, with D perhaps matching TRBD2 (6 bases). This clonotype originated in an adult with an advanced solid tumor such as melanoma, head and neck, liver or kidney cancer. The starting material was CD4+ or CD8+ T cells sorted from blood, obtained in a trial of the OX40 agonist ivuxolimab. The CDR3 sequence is CASLEGTVGELFF. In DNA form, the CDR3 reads TGCGCCAGCCTAGAGGGGACTGTCGGGGAGCTGTTTTTT.